The text below deals with one T cell receptor beta chain. Its specificity is unknown. These data belong to a study of CD8+ T cells in alopecia areata. The study, taken as a whole, reports: Normal scalp had lower clonality than lesional scalp, with alopecia totalis/universalis lesions showing this most strongly. Researchers reported that TCR sharing among patients proved less clear than in mice, possibly HLA-linked.

Obtained from alopecia areata patients were lesional scalp punch biopsies along with peripheral blood. The sequencing template was cDNA reverse transcribed from extracted RNA. The method was immunoSEQ multiplex PCR; TCRdb's version includes in-frame clones alone and lacks a portion of them. This sample yields 150,000 to 200,000 clones, of which about 60% are seen a single time; 14% to 15% belongs to the top ten. The specimen comprised CD4+ T cells sorted from blood, sampled at week 0. This receptor was taken from a human donor with alopecia areata.

This CDR3 is CAWTGGTNEKLFF. DNA for the CDR3: TGTGCCTGGACTGGGGGTACTAATGAAAAACTGTTTTTT. The rearrangement joins TRBV30 to TRBJ1-4; D might be TRBD1 (5 bases). Looked up from germline, CDR1 is GTSNPN and CDR2 is SVGIG (reference sequence). V lost 4 bases and J lost 2, with 8 bases in between. There are 13 residues in the CDR3.